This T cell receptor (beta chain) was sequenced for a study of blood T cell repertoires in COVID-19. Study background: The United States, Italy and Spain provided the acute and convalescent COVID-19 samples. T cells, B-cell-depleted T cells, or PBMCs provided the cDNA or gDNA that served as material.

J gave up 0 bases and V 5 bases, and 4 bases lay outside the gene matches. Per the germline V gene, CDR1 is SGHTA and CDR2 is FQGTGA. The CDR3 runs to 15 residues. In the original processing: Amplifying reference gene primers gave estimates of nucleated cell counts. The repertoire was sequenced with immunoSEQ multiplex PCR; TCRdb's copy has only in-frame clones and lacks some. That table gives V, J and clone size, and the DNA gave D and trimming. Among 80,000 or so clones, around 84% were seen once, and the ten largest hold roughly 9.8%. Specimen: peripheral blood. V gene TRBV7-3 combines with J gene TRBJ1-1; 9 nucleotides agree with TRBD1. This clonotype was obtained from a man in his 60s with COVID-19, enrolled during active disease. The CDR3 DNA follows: TGTGCCAGCAGCGACGGGACAGGGATGAACACTGAAGCTTTCTTT. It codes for CASSDGTGMNTEAFF.